The 29 T cell receptor beta chains in this list originate from one sample, sequenced in a study of human T cells and chemical hapten exposure. TCRdb re-called the RACE reads with MiXCR, one entry per CDR3 protein. This table has more than 150,000 distinct CDR3 sequences, about 14% appearing once. Time point here: patch test 1, 2 weeks after DPC sensitization. The sample's treatment: therapeutic diphenylcyclopropenone sensitization with weekly scalp DPC. The material sequenced was whole blood, taken in connection with sensitization to the hapten diphenylcyclopropenone (DPC). The receptors stem from a woman under 40 with alopecia areata. Some clones in this sample may be carry-over from other donors' samples.

This clonotype showed up many times. The J gene is TRBJ1-1, the V gene TRBV7-9; D might be TRBD1 (6 bases). Germline V lookup: CDR1 SEHNR, CDR2 FQNEAQ (reference sequence). CDR3 length: 14 amino acids. V lost 3 bases and J 7 bases, leaving 15 bases between the germline ends. CDR3: CASSFDRKNDEAFF. The CDR3, as DNA: TGTGCCAGCAGCTTCGACAGGAAGAATGATGAAGCTTTCTTT.

The V call is TRBV4-1, the J call TRBJ1-1; 7 bases map to TRBD1. After removal of 4 bases from V and 3 bases from J, the junction contained 11 bases not matched to a gene. Germline CDR1 and CDR2: MGHRA and YSYEKL. The CDR3 is made up of 16 amino acids. CDR3 residues: CASSRDSVKKDTEAFF. In DNA form, the CDR3 reads TGCGCCAGCAGCCGGGACAGTGTCAAGAAGGACACTGAAGCTTTCTTT.

This clonotype was observed a few times. One end of the junction is discordant with germline, which a read error may explain. V is TRBV4-2 and J is TRBJ2-2; weak D call: TRBD2 (6 bases). In germline, CDR1 is LGHNA, CDR2 YNFKEQ. The CDR3 loop spans 14 amino acids. The CDR3 bases are TGTGCCAGCAGCCAAGAGGCCGTTTACGGGGGGCTGTTTTTT. It yields the protein CASSQEAVYGGLFF.

This clonotype was detected a few times. One end of the junction varies from germline; a read error may be responsible. The rearrangement links TRBV7-7 to TRBJ2-3, with TRBD2 matching over 10 bases. The CDR3 is made up of 18 amino acids. Germline values: CDR1 SSHAT, CDR2 FNYEAQ (reference sequence). The CDR3 loop reads CASSLGGMASGGADTQYF. CDR3 bases: TGTGCTAGCAGCTTAGGAGGCATGGCTAGCGGGGGTGCGGATACGCAGTATTTT.

The sample holds a few counts of this clonotype. The chain is built from TRBV20-1 and TRBJ2-2; 10 bases align to TRBD2. The CDR3 is 15 amino acids. Trimming removed 5 bases from V and 9 bases from J; junction bases left unmatched: 12. CDR1 DFQATT and CDR2 SNEGSKA come from the germline V gene (reference sequence). DNA for the CDR3: TGCAGTGCTTACGCTAGCGGGGGATCGCCTCGGGAGCTGTTTTTT. Its protein product is CSAYASGGSPRELFF.

This clonotype was counted between two and nine times. The V call is TRBV28, the J call TRBJ1-5; weak D call: TRBD1 (5 bases). Germline V gene data show CDR1 as MDHEN and CDR2 as SYDVKM. The CDR3 consists of 18 residues. V lost 3 bases to trimming and J lost 0 bases, with 18 bases between them. CDR3 protein: CASSFIRGGEYSNQPQHF. DNA for the CDR3: TGTGCCAGCAGTTTCATAAGGGGTGGGGAATATAGCAATCAGCCCCAGCATTTT.

This clonotype was seen a few times. The chain combines TRBV28 with TRBJ2-1; TRBD2 agrees at 8 bases. Germline-derived CDR1 and CDR2 are MDHEN and SYDVKM. Trimming cost V 6 bases and J 6 bases; bases outside gene matches: 22. This CDR3 spans 19 amino acids. CDR3 sequence reads: CASSSGRFSGKQGTNEQFF. CDR3 bases: TGTGCCAGCAGCTCCGGCCGTTTTAGCGGGAAGCAGGGTACCAATGAGCAGTTCTTC.

This clonotype turned up a few times. A read error is possible here, since a much larger clone lies one base away. Here the CDR3 DNA reads TGTGCCAGCAGCTTAGGGTTTGTCAGCTCCTACGAGCAGTACTTC. Translating gives CASSLGFVSSYEQYF. The V call is TRBV7-2, the J call TRBJ2-7; D remains ambiguous. From germline, CDR1 is SGHTA and CDR2 FQGNSA. Between the trimmed V and J ends, which lost 1 base and 0 bases, there was a span of 10 bases. The CDR3 length is 15 residues.

This clonotype showed up just a few times. The chain uses TRBV24-1 and TRBJ2-1; 14 nucleotides line up with TRBD2. V shed 0 bases, J shed 6 bases, and the junction held 6 bases outside the gene matches. This CDR3 is 18 amino acids long. CDR1 and CDR2 (germline): KGHDR, SFDVKD. CDR3 nucleotides: TGTGCCACCAGTGATTTGGGCCCGACTAGCGGGAGGGCCAATGAGCAGTTCTTC. This gives the protein CATSDLGPTSGRANEQFF.

J is TRBJ2-7 and V is TRBV18; 7 bases align to TRBD1. The CDR3 is 14 residues long. Per the germline V gene, CDR1 is KGHSH and CDR2 is LQKENI. Trimming cost V 5 bases and J 4 bases; bases outside gene matches: 8. CDR3 residues: CASSAQGERYEQYF. The CDR3 region has the DNA TGTGCCAGCTCAGCCCAGGGGGAGAGATACGAGCAGTACTTC.

Many counts were recorded for this clonotype. This chain connects TRBV5-1 to TRBJ1-1; no firm D call. V was pared by 2 bases and J by 1 base, with 9 bases between. The CDR3 spans 14 residues. Germline V gene data show CDR1 as SGHRS and CDR2 as YFSETQ. The CDR3 loop is CASSLQTTNTEAFF. The DNA for the CDR3 is TGCGCCAGCAGCTTACAGACCACGAACACTGAAGCTTTCTTT.

In its sample, this clonotype was seen a few times. The rearrangement links TRBV20-1 to TRBJ2-1; 12 nucleotides line up with TRBD2. In germline, CDR1 is DFQATT, CDR2 SNEGSKA (reference sequence). CDR3 length: 15 amino acids. V shed 0 bases, J shed 14 bases, and the junction held 11 bases outside the gene matches. The CDR3 loop reads CSARDPQTSGRMEFF. The CDR3 coding sequence is TGCAGTGCTAGAGACCCTCAGACTAGCGGGAGAATGGAGTTCTTC.

This clonotype has a handful of counts. V gene TRBV25-1 combines with J gene TRBJ1-1; tentative D call: TRBD1 (5 bases). Per the germline V gene, CDR1 is MGHDK and CDR2 is SYGVNS. The length of the CDR3 is 14 residues. The ends were cut back, 5 bases at V and 0 bases at J, with 10 bases in the middle. The chain's CDR3 is CASSPHRMNTEAFF. CDR3 in DNA: TGTGCCAGCAGTCCCCACAGGATGAACACTGAAGCTTTCTTT.

The chain couples TRBV7-9 to TRBJ2-1; no clear D gene. The CDR3 runs 13 residues. V lost 5 bases and J lost 7, with 12 bases in between. Germline loops: CDR1 SEHNR, CDR2 FQNEAQ (reference sequence). The CDR3 DNA sequence: TGTGCCAGCAGCGTTAATGAAGGGAATGAGCAGTTCTTC. Protein product: CASSVNEGNEQFF.

Many counts were recorded for this clonotype. This chain's CDR3 is CSAQGERGSPLHF. CDR3 nucleotides: TGCAGTGCCCAGGGTGAAAGAGGTTCACCCCTCCACTTT. The rearrangement links TRBV20-1 to TRBJ1-6; a weak D match, TRBD1 (5 bases). This CDR3 spans 13 amino acids. Trimming removed 6 bases at V and 9 bases at J, with 15 bases between. Germline V lookup: CDR1 DFQATT, CDR2 SNEGSKA (reference sequence).

This clonotype was observed many times. The V call is TRBV7-9, the J call TRBJ2-7; 13 nucleotides match TRBD2. The CDR3 covers 15 residues. V lost 5 bases and J lost 7; bases outside the gene matches: 8. From germline, CDR1 is SEHNR and CDR2 FQNEAQ (reference sequence). The CDR3 bases are TGTGCCAGCAGCACGTGGACTAGCGGGAGTAGTGAGCAGTACTTC. Translating gives CASSTWTSGSSEQYF.

V gene TRBV29-1 combines with J gene TRBJ2-7, with a possible D match to TRBD2 (5 bases). The CDR3 is made up of 14 amino acids. Trimming took 6 bases from V and 2 from J, leaving 17 bases between them. Germline V lookup: CDR1 SQVTM, CDR2 ANQGSEA. This chain's CDR3 is CSVKAEPLTYEQYF. The CDR3 coding sequence is TGCAGCGTCAAAGCGGAACCCCTAACCTACGAGCAGTACTTC.

There are many counts of this clonotype. The chain employs TRBV11-2 and TRBJ2-7; D not certain. The CDR3 runs 13 residues. Germline-derived CDR1 and CDR2 are SGHAT and FQNNGV. Between the trimmed V and J ends, which lost 5 bases and 3 bases, there was a span of 11 bases. In nucleotides, the CDR3 is TGTGCCAGCAGCGGCGGCTATTACTACGAGCAGTACTTC. It encodes CASSGGYYYEQYF.

V and J are TRBV28 and TRBJ2-7, with TRBD1 identical over 9 bases. From germline, CDR1 is MDHEN and CDR2 SYDVKM. J gave up 4 bases and V 10 bases, and 11 bases lay outside the gene matches. The CDR3 extends over 14 amino acids. The CDR3, as DNA: TGTGCCACGACAGGGGGAGGGGTTCGATACGAGCAGTACTTC. Translated: CATTGGGVRYEQYF.

This clonotype was counted only a few times. V is TRBV10-1 and J is TRBJ2-7, with a tentative D call TRBD1 (6 bases). The V end lost 0 bases, the J end lost 5 bases, and 41 bases lay between the germline ends. The CDR3 sequence is 24 residues long. The germline V gene has CDR1 WNHNN and CDR2 SYGVQD (reference sequence). CDR3 DNA sequence: TGCGCCAGCAGTGAGTCTGCTGTGTGGGGGCCCACCGCTCCTGGTGGTCAGGGCAACGACGAGCAGTACTTC. This sequence encodes CASSESAVWGPTAPGGQGNDEQYF.

This clonotype was seen a few times. This sequence joins TRBV12-3 or TRBV12-4 and TRBJ2-3; D is tentatively TRBD1 or TRBD2 (6 bases each). The CDR3 contains 16 residues. V was cut by 5 bases and J by 2 bases, with 17 bases left in between. The CDR3 protein is CASSPMGGDNTDTQYF. CDR3 bases: TGTGCCAGCAGTCCCATGGGCGGGGACAACACAGATACGCAGTATTTT.

This chain joins TRBV7-9 and TRBJ1-6; D possibly corresponds to TRBD1 (5 bases). CDR3 length: 14 amino acids. Trimming stripped 2 bases from V and 8 bases from J, with 10 bases between. The germline gives CDR1 SEHNR, CDR2 FQNEAQ (reference sequence). CDR3: CASSLMGVDSPLHF. Written as DNA, the CDR3 is TGTGCCAGCAGCTTAATGGGGGTGGATTCACCCCTCCACTTT.

Only a few counts were recorded for this clonotype. The rearrangement uses TRBV28 and TRBJ1-1; D gene unclear. Germline V gene sequence: CDR1 MDHEN, CDR2 SYDVKM. The CDR3 sequence is 12 residues long. Trimming pared 10 bases from V and 1 base from J, leaving 10 bases between. The CDR3 DNA sequence: TGTGCCACCCAGAGCGGGAACACTGAAGCTTTCTTT. Its protein product is CATQSGNTEAFF.

The J gene is TRBJ2-7, the V gene TRBV20-1, with 10 bases lining up with TRBD2. The CDR3 covers 14 residues. The V gene end was trimmed by 4 bases and the J gene end by 3 bases; junction bases not matched to a gene: 6. Germline CDR1 DFQATT, CDR2 SNEGSKA (reference sequence). The CDR3 region has the DNA TGCAGTGCTACCTCTAGCGGGGGAATCTACGAGCAGTACTTC. Amino acid sequence: CSATSSGGIYEQYF.

V is TRBV27 and J is TRBJ1-4; D is unclear. V was cut by 0 bases and J by 5 bases, with 10 bases left in between. The CDR3 length is 15 residues. Looked up from germline, CDR1 is MNHEY and CDR2 is SMNVEV (reference sequence). This CDR3 reads CASSLSRGFNEKLFF. In DNA, the CDR3 is TGTGCCAGCAGTTTATCCCGCGGATTCAATGAAAAACTGTTTTTT.

This clonotype was seen more than once but under ten times. This chain connects TRBV7-2 to TRBJ2-2; D is unresolved. Germline-derived CDR1 and CDR2 are SGHTA and FQGNSA. CDR3 length: 13 residues. V was pared by 4 bases and J by 4 bases, with 7 bases between. This CDR3 reads CASSSPFTGELFF. Written as DNA, the CDR3 is TGTGCCAGCAGCTCCCCGTTCACCGGGGAGCTGTTTTTT.

The J gene is TRBJ2-3, the V gene TRBV20-1; 7 bases map to TRBD2. Germline trimming cut 0 bases from V and 4 bases from J; bases unmatched to any gene: 13. CDR3 length: 17 residues. The germline CDR1 and CDR2 sequences are DFQATT and SNEGSKA (reference sequence). The CDR3 region has the DNA TGCAGTGCTAGAGATTTCGGCTTAGCGGGTGGGGCAGATACGCAGTATTTT. Translating it yields CSARDFGLAGGADTQYF.

The table lists this clonotype with many counts. The rearrangement uses TRBV18 and TRBJ2-3; maybe TRBD1 (6 bases). V dropped 6 bases and J dropped 4 bases, with 14 bases sitting between them. This CDR3 is built from 14 residues. Germline lookup yields CDR1 KGHSH and CDR2 LQKENI. This CDR3 is CASSSTGNPDTQYF. In nucleotides, the CDR3 is TGTGCCAGCTCTTCCACAGGGAACCCAGATACGCAGTATTTT.

This clonotype appeared a few times. The chain couples TRBV3-1 to TRBJ1-5; TRBD1 is a possible D gene (5 bases). V dropped 5 bases and J dropped 4 bases, with 9 bases sitting between them. The CDR3 has 13 residues. Germline values: CDR1 LGHDT, CDR2 YNNKEL (reference sequence). The chain's CDR3 is CASSWGGNQPQHF. CDR3 nucleotide sequence: TGTGCCAGCAGCTGGGGGGGGAATCAGCCCCAGCATTTT.